This T cell receptor beta chain was identified during a study of identical twins. Study findings and constraints: The analysis was cross-sectional rather than longitudinal within donors.

The V gene lost 5 bases and the J gene lost 6 bases, with 14 bases spanning the gap. The CDR3 spans 15 residues. CDR1 and CDR2 (germline): MGHRA, YSYEKL. TCRdb passed the 5' RACE reads through MiXCR, listing each CDR3 protein once. This table has 650,000 to 800,000 distinct CDR3 sequences, over 8.5% appearing once. Only healthy Caucasians were enrolled as donors. This clonotype was recorded a few times. Its antigen remains unidentified. These data also formed part of another study, on yellow fever vaccine responses in identical twins.

The chain uses TRBV4-1 and TRBJ1-6; D may be TRBD1 (5 bases). This clonotype was obtained from a woman aged 18-29 years in good health. The specimen sequenced was PBMCs. CDR3 nucleotide sequence: TGCGCCAGCAGCACAACAGGTCAGGGTAATTCACCCCTCCACTTT. Residues: CASSTTGQGNSPLHF.